These 14 T cell receptor beta chains were sequenced from one sample in a study of cytomegalovirus exposure and HLA in healthy donors. The PCR contained 60 Vbeta and 13 Jbeta primers. Libraries were prepared by immunoSEQ multiplex PCR; TCRdb keeps only in-frame clonotypes and omits some of them. The sample lists some 200,000 clones; roughly 9.5% were seen once. The sequenced sample consisted of PBMCs. Source of these receptors: a woman under 40 in good health and CMV-seropositive.

There are a few counts of this clone. The chain links TRBV30 to TRBJ1-4; D is uncertain. Germline CDR1 and CDR2: GTSNPN and SVGIG (reference sequence). V lost 0 bases, J lost 8 bases, and 13 bases lay in between. The CDR3 extends over 14 amino acids. The CDR3 sequence: CAWSVVTRGEKLFF. The CDR3 DNA reads as TGTGCCTGGAGTGTAGTAACCAGAGGGGAAAAACTGTTTTTT.

The genes are TRBV7-2 and TRBJ2-5, with TRBD2 matching 8 bases. Germline loops: CDR1 SGHTA, CDR2 FQGNSA. The CDR3 spans 14 residues. The V segment lost 3 bases and the J segment 4 bases; nucleotides outside the gene matches: 4. CDR3 DNA sequence: TGTGCCAGCAGCTTTAATCGGGGGGGAGAGACCCAGTACTTC. It translates to CASSFNRGGETQYF.

The chain employs TRBV19 and TRBJ1-5; 9 bases align to TRBD1. The CDR3 has 17 amino acids. Trimming at V came to 3 bases and at J to 1 base, leaving 7 bases not matched to a gene. Per the germline V gene, CDR1 is LNHDA and CDR2 is SQIVND (reference sequence). The CDR3 bases are TGTGCCAGTAGTATGAAGGGGACAGGGAGAAGCAATCAGCCCCAGCATTTT. It specifies CASSMKGTGRSNQPQHF.

This clone came up a few times. The chain carries TRBV7-9 and TRBJ2-3; D is possibly TRBD2 (6 bases). There are 14 residues in the CDR3. The germline CDR1 and CDR2 sequences are SEHNR and FQNEAQ (reference sequence). Trimming took off 5 bases at V and 4 bases at J, with 13 bases between the two ends. The CDR3 spells CASSPAAGSDTQYF. The CDR3 nucleotides are TGTGCCAGCAGCCCAGCGGCGGGATCAGATACGCAGTATTTT.

The gene calls are TRBV5-4 and TRBJ2-2; TRBD2 agrees at 15 bases. The germline V gene has CDR1 SGHNT and CDR2 YYREEE (reference sequence). CDR3 length: 19 residues. Trimming removed 4 bases from V and 5 bases from J; junction bases left unmatched: 12. This chain's CDR3 is CASSERTSGRASRTGELFF. The CDR3, as DNA: TGTGCCAGCAGCGAACGGACTAGCGGGAGGGCTTCACGGACCGGGGAGCTGTTTTTT.

This clone was seen only a few times. CDR3 sequence reads: CASSLGRLAGVGEQYF. The CDR3 DNA reads TGTGCCAGCAGTTTAGGGAGACTAGCGGGAGTGGGGGAGCAGTACTTC. The chain carries TRBV27 and TRBJ2-7, with 12 positions matching TRBD2. CDR1 MNHEY and CDR2 SMNVEV come from the germline V gene (reference sequence). The length of the CDR3 is 16 residues. V dropped 2 bases and J dropped 7; count of bases not matched to a gene: 9.

The chain uses TRBV5-4 and TRBJ2-1; D is ambiguous. V lost 5 bases to trimming and J lost 4 bases, with 7 bases between them. The germline CDR1 and CDR2 sequences are SGHNT and YYREEE (reference sequence). The CDR3 runs 12 residues. CDR3 nucleotide sequence: TGTGCCAGCAGTTTGTATTACAATGAGCAGTTCTTC. It codes for CASSLYYNEQFF.

A word on this clone: A read error may account for a junction end that differs from germline. This rearrangement joins TRBV5-1 to TRBJ2-7, with 10 bases identical to TRBD2. CDR1 SGHRS and CDR2 YFSETQ come from the germline V gene. This CDR3 contains 14 residues. CDR3 in amino acids: CASSSGLAFYGQYF. CDR3 bases: TGCGCCAGCAGCTCGGGACTAGCGTTCTACGGGCAGTACTTC. The full variable domain, completed using reference TRBV5-1 and TRBJ2-7, is KAGVTQTPRYLIKTRGQQVTLSCSPISGHRSVSWYQQTPGQGLQFLFEYFSETQRNKGNFPGRFSGRQFSNSRSEMNVSTLELGDSALYLCASSSGLAFYGQYFGPGTRLTVT.

CDR3 protein: CASAGIEGQFF. Here the CDR3 DNA reads TGTGCCAGCGCTGGGATTGAGGGGCAGTTCTTC. The chain joins TRBV7-9 to TRBJ2-1; D perhaps matches TRBD2 (5 bases). CDR3 length equals 11 residues. Trimming shortened V by 8 bases and J by 12 bases, and 14 bases separated the two germline ends. Germline assignment: CDR1 SEHNR and CDR2 FQNEAQ (reference sequence).

V gene TRBV19 combines with J gene TRBJ1-2; the D gene is possibly TRBD1 (6 bases). The V and J ends lost 6 bases and 3 bases respectively, with 20 bases between them. CDR1 LNHDA and CDR2 SQIVND come from the germline V gene (reference sequence). The length of the CDR3 is 16 residues. The CDR3 nucleotides are TGTGCCAGTAGCAGAATCGCGACAGGAGTTTACTATGGCTACACCTTC. Its protein product is CASSRIATGVYYGYTF.

This clone showed up just a few times. V is TRBV19 and J is TRBJ1-5; 8 nucleotides line up with TRBD1. Germline CDR1 and CDR2: LNHDA and SQIVND (reference sequence). This CDR3 contains 14 residues. Losses at the gene ends were 3 bases for V and 3 bases for J; bases not matched to a gene: 1. The CDR3 DNA is TGTGCCAGTAGTATCAGGGGGCACAATCAGCCCCAGCATTTT. Translating gives CASSIRGHNQPQHF.

The sample holds a few counts of this clone. This rearrangement joins TRBV27 to TRBJ2-2; tentatively, D is TRBD2 (6 bases). This CDR3 spans 15 amino acids. V was shortened by 1 base and J by 3 bases, with 9 bases between the two germline ends. Germline CDR1 MNHEY, CDR2 SMNVEV (reference sequence). In DNA form, the CDR3 reads TGTGCCAGCAGTTTATTAGCGGCCTACACCGGGGAGCTGTTTTTT. Encoded protein: CASSLLAAYTGELFF.

This clone was seen more than once but under ten times. The rearrangement links TRBV6-1 to TRBJ1-5, with no clear D. Looked up from germline, CDR1 is MNHNS and CDR2 is SASEGT. This CDR3 spans 13 amino acids. V was pared by 3 bases and J by 5 bases, with 8 bases between. CDR3: CASSEGSHQPQHF. The CDR3 bases are TGTGCCAGCAGTGAGGGCAGCCATCAGCCCCAGCATTTT.

This clone showed up just a few times. The chain is built from TRBV18 and TRBJ2-7, with D perhaps matching TRBD1 (7 bases). With 4 bases removed from V and 7 bases from J, the gap between germline ends came to 26 bases. The CDR3 sequence is 17 residues long. The germline V gene encodes CDR1 KGHSH and CDR2 LQKENI. The CDR3 region has the DNA TGTGCCAGCTCACTGCAGGGGGGCCGTGGGGCGCGCGGTGAGCAGTACTTC. Translating gives CASSLQGGRGARGEQYF.